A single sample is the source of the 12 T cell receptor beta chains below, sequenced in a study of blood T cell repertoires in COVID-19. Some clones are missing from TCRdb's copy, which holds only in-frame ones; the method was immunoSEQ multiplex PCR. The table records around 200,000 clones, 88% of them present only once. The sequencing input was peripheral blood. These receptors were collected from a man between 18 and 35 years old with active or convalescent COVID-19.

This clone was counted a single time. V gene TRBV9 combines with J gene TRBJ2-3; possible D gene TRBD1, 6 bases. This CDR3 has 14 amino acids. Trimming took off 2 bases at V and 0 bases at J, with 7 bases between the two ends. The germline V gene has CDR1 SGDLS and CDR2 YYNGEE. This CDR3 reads CASSVTGSTDTQYF. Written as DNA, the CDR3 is TGTGCCAGCAGCGTTACAGGGAGCACAGATACGCAGTATTTT.

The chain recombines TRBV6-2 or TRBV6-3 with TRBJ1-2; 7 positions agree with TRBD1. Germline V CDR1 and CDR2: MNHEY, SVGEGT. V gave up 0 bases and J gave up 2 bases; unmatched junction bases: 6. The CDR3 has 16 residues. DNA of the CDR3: TGTGCCAGCAGTTACTCACAGGGGAACCTCAACTATGGCTACACCTTC. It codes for CASSYSQGNLNYGYTF.

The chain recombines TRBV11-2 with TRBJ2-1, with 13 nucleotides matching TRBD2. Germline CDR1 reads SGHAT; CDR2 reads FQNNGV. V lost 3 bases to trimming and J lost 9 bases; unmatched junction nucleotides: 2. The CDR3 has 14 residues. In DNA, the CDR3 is TGTGCCAGCAGCTTGCGGACTAGCGGGGGTGAGCAGTTCTTC. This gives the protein CASSLRTSGGEQFF.

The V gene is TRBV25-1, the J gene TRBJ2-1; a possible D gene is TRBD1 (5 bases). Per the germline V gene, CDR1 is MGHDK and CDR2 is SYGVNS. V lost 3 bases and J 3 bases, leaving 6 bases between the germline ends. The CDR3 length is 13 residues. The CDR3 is CASSDRDYNEQFF. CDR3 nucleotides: TGTGCCAGCAGTGACAGGGACTACAATGAGCAGTTCTTC.

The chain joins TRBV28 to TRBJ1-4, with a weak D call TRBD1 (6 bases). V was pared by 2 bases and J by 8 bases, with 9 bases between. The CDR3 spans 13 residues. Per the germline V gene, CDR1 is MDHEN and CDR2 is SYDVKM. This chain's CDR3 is CASSLPQGEKLFF. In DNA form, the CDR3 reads TGTGCCAGCAGTTTACCCCAGGGGGAAAAACTGTTTTTT. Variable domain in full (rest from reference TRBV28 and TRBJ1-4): DVKVTQSSRYLVKRTGEKVFLECVQDMDHENMFWYRQDPGLGLRLIYFSYDVKMKEKGDIPEGYSVSREKKERFSLILESASTNQTSMYLCASSLPQGEKLFFGSGTQLSVL.

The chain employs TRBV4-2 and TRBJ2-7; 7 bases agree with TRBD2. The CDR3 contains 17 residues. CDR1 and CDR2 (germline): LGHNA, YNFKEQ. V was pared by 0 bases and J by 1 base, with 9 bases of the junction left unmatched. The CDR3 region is CASSQDHMGGSSYEQYF. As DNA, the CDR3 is TGTGCCAGCAGCCAAGACCACATGGGGGGGAGTTCCTACGAGCAGTACTTC.

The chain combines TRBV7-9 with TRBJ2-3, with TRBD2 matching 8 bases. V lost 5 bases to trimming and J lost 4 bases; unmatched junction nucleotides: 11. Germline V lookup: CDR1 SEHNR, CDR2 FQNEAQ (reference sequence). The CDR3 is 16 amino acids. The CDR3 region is CASSRRGTSGADTQYF. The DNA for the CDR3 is TGTGCCAGCAGCCGAAGAGGAACTAGCGGAGCAGATACGCAGTATTTT.

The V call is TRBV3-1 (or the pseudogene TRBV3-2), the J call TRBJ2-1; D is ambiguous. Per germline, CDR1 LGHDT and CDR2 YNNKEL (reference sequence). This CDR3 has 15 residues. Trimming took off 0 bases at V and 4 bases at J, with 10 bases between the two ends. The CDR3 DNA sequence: TGTGCCAGCAGCCAAGATATTAGCAGTTACAATGAGCAGTTCTTC. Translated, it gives CASSQDISSYNEQFF.

The CDR3 DNA is TGTGCCAGCAGCTTACGAAGGGGGCGCAACTATGGCTACACCTTC. Encoded protein: CASSLRRGRNYGYTF. This chain uses TRBV7-2 with TRBJ1-2, with 7 bases identical to TRBD1. Trimming cost V 2 bases and J 2 bases; bases outside gene matches: 5. Germline V lookup: CDR1 SGHTA, CDR2 FQGNSA. CDR3 length equals 15 residues.

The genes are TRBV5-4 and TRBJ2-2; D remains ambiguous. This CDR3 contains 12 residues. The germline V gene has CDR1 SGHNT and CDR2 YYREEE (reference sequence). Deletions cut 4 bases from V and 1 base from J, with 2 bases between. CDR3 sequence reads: CASSQNTGELFF. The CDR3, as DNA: TGTGCCAGCAGCCAGAACACCGGGGAGCTGTTTTTT. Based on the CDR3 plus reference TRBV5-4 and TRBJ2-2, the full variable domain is ETGVTQSPTHLIKTRGQQVTLRCSSQSGHNTVSWYQQALGQGPQFIFQYYREEENGRGNFPPRFSGLQFPNYSSELNVNALELDDSALYLCASSQNTGELFFGEGSRLTVL.

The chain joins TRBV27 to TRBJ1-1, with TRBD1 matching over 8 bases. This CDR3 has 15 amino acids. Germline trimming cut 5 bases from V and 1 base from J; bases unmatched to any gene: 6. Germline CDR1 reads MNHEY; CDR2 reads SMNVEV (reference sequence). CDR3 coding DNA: TGTGCCAGCAGTAAAGACAGGGGCCCGAACACTGAAGCTTTCTTT. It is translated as CASSKDRGPNTEAFF.

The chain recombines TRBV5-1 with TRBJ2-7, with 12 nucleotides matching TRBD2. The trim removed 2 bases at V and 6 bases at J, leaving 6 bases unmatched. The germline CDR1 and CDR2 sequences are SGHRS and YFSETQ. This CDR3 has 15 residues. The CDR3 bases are TGCGCCAGCAGCTTCCAACTAGCGGGAGGAGGCGAGCAGTACTTC. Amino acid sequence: CASSFQLAGGGEQYF.